The text below deals with one T cell receptor (beta chain). Its specificity is not known. Libraries were prepared by immunoSEQ multiplex PCR; TCRdb keeps only in-frame clonotypes and omits some of them. The sample holds 50,000 to 65,000 clones, roughly 90% seen once. These data are taken from a study of cytomegalovirus exposure and HLA in healthy donors. V gave up 0 bases and J gave up 9 bases; unmatched junction bases: 3. Germline CDR1 SEHNR, CDR2 FQNEAQ (reference sequence). This CDR3 is built from 15 residues. Study-wide findings and caveats: The classifier, whose performance was assessed in both the original and validation cohorts, reportedly diagnosed cytomegalovirus status with high specificity and sensitivity.

The receptor comes from a woman under 30 in good health and CMV-seropositive. Sequencing input: PBMCs. This chain links TRBV7-9 with TRBJ1-6; the match to TRBD1 covers 9 bases. In DNA form, the CDR3 reads TGTGCCAGCAGCTTAGCACAGGGGGCGTTTTCACCCCTCCACTTT. Translation: CASSLAQGAFSPLHF.